A single sample gave rise to the 9 T cell receptor beta chains below, sequenced in a study of T cells in Graves' hyperthyroidism and ophthalmopathy. RNA transcripts gave rise to amplified TCR beta CDR3 regions. HTBI primers were used for first-round RT-PCR of the TCR CDR3. MiXCR, applied by TCRdb to the multiplex PCR reads, yields one record per CDR3 protein. The sample has hundreds of thousands of distinct CDR3 sequences; roughly 40% are singletons. Sequencing input: blood. The receptors originated from a man aged 18 to 29 with Graves' hyperthyroidism.

The chain joins TRBV4-1 to TRBJ1-1; D is undetermined. Trimming pared 1 base from V and 2 bases from J, leaving 8 bases between. The CDR3 runs to 14 residues. The germline V gene encodes CDR1 MGHRA and CDR2 YSYEKL. The CDR3 region is CASSQVGQNTEAFF. CDR3 DNA sequence: TGCGCCAGCAGCCAAGTCGGGCAAAACACTGAAGCTTTCTTT.

In the case of this clonotype: This may come from a read error, since a much larger clone is one base off. V usage is TRBV6-5 and J usage is TRBJ1-2, with 7 bases matching TRBD1. This CDR3 contains 16 residues. Germline values: CDR1 MNHEY, CDR2 SVGAGI. CDR3 in DNA: TGTGCCAGCAGCAATCCGGGACAGATAAACAACTATGGCTACATCTTC. Encoded protein: CASSNPGQINNYGYIF.

There are a few counts of this clonotype. The V call is TRBV2, the J call TRBJ1-6; D remains unclear. CDR3 size: 16 residues. Germline V gene sequence: CDR1 SNHLY, CDR2 FYNNEI. With 2 bases removed from V and 0 bases from J, the gap between germline ends came to 8 bases. The CDR3 coding sequence is TGTGCCAGCAGTGAACGGGGTAGCTCCTATAATTCACCCCTCCACTTT. Translated, it gives CASSERGSSYNSPLHF.

This rearrangement joins TRBV7-2 to TRBJ2-2; the D gene is possibly TRBD1 (6 bases). Germline assignment: CDR1 SGHTA and CDR2 FQGNSA. The CDR3 is made up of 15 amino acids. Trimming took 3 bases from V and 4 from J, leaving 12 bases between them. The CDR3 region has the DNA TGTGCCAGCAGCTTCAGAAGGGGGAGCACCGGGGAGCTGTTTTTT. It codes for CASSFRRGSTGELFF.

The chain carries TRBV10-3 and TRBJ2-7, with a weak D call TRBD2 (6 bases). Looked up from germline, CDR1 is ENHRY and CDR2 is SYGVKD. Trimming cost V 2 bases and J 3 bases, with 23 bases left between them. CDR3 size: 18 residues. As DNA, the CDR3 is TGTGCCATCAGTGAGGTCACTAGCAGCCAAGACGGGAGCTACGAGCAGTACTTC. It encodes CAISEVTSSQDGSYEQYF.

V usage is TRBV29-1 and J usage is TRBJ1-1; 9 nucleotides line up with TRBD1. Germline CDR1 is SQVTM and CDR2 is ANQGSEA. The CDR3 is made up of 13 amino acids. V lost 7 bases to trimming and J lost 8 bases; unmatched junction nucleotides: 11. The CDR3 bases are TGCAGCGCGACTCCGGGACAGGGTAGAGAAGCTTTCTTT. It codes for CSATPGQGREAFF.

Here the CDR3 reads CASSLVEANEKLFF. The CDR3 DNA reads as TGTGCCAGCAGTTTAGTAGAGGCTAATGAAAAACTGTTTTTT. J is TRBJ1-4 and V is TRBV12-3 or TRBV12-4, with unresolved D. The CDR3 has 14 residues. V dropped 1 base and J dropped 3 bases, with 6 bases sitting between them.

This clonotype was seen a few times. The gene calls are TRBV5-1 and TRBJ2-7; a weak D match, TRBD1 (5 bases). V lost 5 bases and J 5 bases, leaving 8 bases between the germline ends. This CDR3 has 11 amino acids. Germline CDR1 and CDR2: SGHRS and YFSETQ. The CDR3 DNA reads TGCGCCAGCAGGGTAGGGGACGAGCAGTACTTC. Protein product: CASRVGDEQYF.

Comments on this clonotype: A much larger clone differs by one base, so this may be a read error. V and J are TRBV5-1 and TRBJ2-7; maybe TRBD2 (6 bases). V was trimmed by 5 bases and J by 6 bases, leaving 18 bases between them. This CDR3 is 14 amino acids long. Looked up from germline, CDR1 is SGHRS and CDR2 is YFSETQ. CDR3 region: CASRRQSDYFEQYF. As DNA, the CDR3 is TGCGCCAGCAGACGACAGTCGGACTACTTCGAGCAGTACTTC.